This T cell receptor beta chain is drawn from a study of T cell changes during pregnancy in multiple sclerosis. The repertoire was sequenced with immunoSEQ multiplex PCR; TCRdb's copy has only in-frame clones and lacks some. The repertoire consists of approximately 88,000 clones, with roughly 96% occurring once and the leading ten covering roughly 1.2%. The CDR3 covers 15 residues. The V gene lost 3 bases and the J gene lost 8 bases, with 17 bases spanning the gap. Germline-derived CDR1 and CDR2 are SGHKS and YYEKEE (reference sequence). This material consisted of peripheral blood, taken in the second trimester of pregnancy. The rearrangement links TRBV5-5 to TRBJ1-4; D possibly corresponds to TRBD1 (6 bases). This receptor was obtained from a female donor with multiple sclerosis, enrolled in a pregnancy study. The CDR3, as DNA: TGTGCCAGCAGCTCCCCTACAGGGCCCGTAGAAAAACTGTTTTTT. Encoded protein: CASSSPTGPVEKLFF. Drawing the rest from reference TRBV5-5 and TRBJ1-4, the complete variable domain is DAGVTQSPTHLIKTRGQQVTLRCSPISGHKSVSWYQQVLGQGPQFIFQYYEKEERGRGNFPDRFSARQFPNYSSELNVNALLLGDSALYLCASSSPTGPVEKLFFGSGTQLSVL.